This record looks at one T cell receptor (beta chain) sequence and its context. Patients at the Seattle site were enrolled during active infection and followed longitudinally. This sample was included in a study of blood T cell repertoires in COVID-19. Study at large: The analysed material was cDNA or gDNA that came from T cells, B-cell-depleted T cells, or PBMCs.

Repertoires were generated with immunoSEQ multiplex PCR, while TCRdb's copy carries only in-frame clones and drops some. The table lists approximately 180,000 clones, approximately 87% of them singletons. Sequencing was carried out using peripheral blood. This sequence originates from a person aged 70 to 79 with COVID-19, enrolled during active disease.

CDR3 nucleotide sequence: TGTGCCTGGAGTGTATCTAGAAGATCCGGGGAGCTGTTTTTT. Its protein product is CAWSVSRRSGELFF. This rearrangement joins TRBV30 to TRBJ2-2; no definite D call. With 0 bases removed from V and 6 bases from J, the gap between germline ends came to 11 bases. The CDR3 length is 14 residues. Germline V CDR1 and CDR2: GTSNPN, SVGIG (reference sequence).